The 4 T cell receptor beta chains below come from one sample, sequenced in a study of blood T cells in healthy people across ages (dated by TCRdb to the mid-2010s). Library preparation was by 5' RACE. A second PCR of roughly 6 to 12 cycles was performed with a sample-barcoded 5' primer and a J-beta primer mix. Through fastp at Q25 and MiXCR, TCRdb rebuilt clones from the public reads, retaining in-frame beta chains. Every entry covers one CDR3 protein and lists the most common genes and DNA from its rows. The sample data list 1.5 million to 2 million distinct CDR3 sequences, and about 39% of these were observed just once. The ten biggest clones cover roughly 23% of the sample. What was sequenced was blood. The receptors originated from a human donor in good health.

In nucleotides, the CDR3 is TGTGCCAGCAGCTCGCCGGGACTAGCGGGGGGCGGCGAGCAGTTCTTC. Translating it yields CASSSPGLAGGGEQFF. The genes are TRBV7-3 and TRBJ2-1; 15 bases line up with TRBD2. CDR1 is SGHTA and CDR2 is FQGTGA in the germline V gene. V lost 4 bases and J lost 10; bases outside the gene matches: 8. The CDR3 sequence is 16 residues long.

This chain connects TRBV3-1 to TRBJ2-1; D not resolved. Germline lookup yields CDR1 LGHDT and CDR2 YNNKEL (reference sequence). The ends were cut back, 1 base at V and 7 bases at J, with 20 bases in the middle. The CDR3 consists of 17 residues. Here the CDR3 DNA reads TGTGCCAGCAGCCAAGGCAGGTACACCCCAGGCTGGAATGAGCAGTTCTTC. It encodes CASSQGRYTPGWNEQFF.

V and J are TRBV5-5 and TRBJ2-4; D not resolved. The DNA end is more similar to TRBJ2-5, so the J call may be wrong. CDR3 length equals 14 residues. The V gene's germline CDR1 is SGHKS and CDR2 YYEKEE (reference sequence). CDR3 bases: TGTGCCAGCGACCCGTTCTTGGCAGTAGAGACCCAGTACTTC. Translating it yields CASDPFLAVETQYF.

The chain is built from TRBV20-1 and TRBJ2-5; 9 bases fit TRBD1. The J call may be faulty, since TRBJ2-7 better matches the DNA end. The CDR3 is 17 amino acids. Germline CDR1 and CDR2: DFQATT and SNEGSKA (reference sequence). The CDR3 here is CSARDPGTGFLSSEQYF. For the CDR3, the DNA is TGCAGTGCTAGAGATCCCGGGACAGGGTTCCTGAGTAGCGAGCAGTACTTC.